These T cell receptor beta chains were read from a single sample in a study of blood T cell repertoires in COVID-19. Only in-frame clones appear in the TCRdb table, and some are missing; sequencing was by immunoSEQ multiplex PCR. The sample holds about 200,000 clones; 88% are singletons and the top ten take around 1.5%. The material sequenced was peripheral blood. Every receptor here comes from a man between 18 and 29 years old with active or convalescent COVID-19. Each CDR3 is given with its conserved first and last residue. D genes are given only for firm matches. Where a row states a size, it is once, few, many or the class of an expanded clone; other rows omit it.

D gene	V gene	J gene	clone size	CDR3 protein	CDR3 DNA
.	TRBV6-2/TRBV6-3	TRBJ1-1	.	CASSYSFPGEMNTEAFF	TGTGCCAGCAGTTACAGCTTTCCGGGAGAAATGAACACTGAAGCTTTCTTT
.	TRBV7-8	TRBJ1-6	.	CASSPNNSPLHF	TGTGCCAGCAGCCCCAATAATTCACCCCTCCACTTT
.	TRBV7-6	TRBJ1-3	once	CASSLGGGLRSGNTIYF	TGTGCCAGCAGCTTAGGGGGGGGGCTTCGCTCGGGAAACACCATATATTTT
.	TRBV7-9	TRBJ2-7	once	CASSSRVSYEQYF	TGTGCCAGCAGCTCCAGGGTCTCCTACGAGCAGTACTTC
TRBD2	TRBV10-3	TRBJ2-3	.	CAISEGPGLAGGNTDTQYF	TGTGCCATCAGTGAGGGCCCTGGACTAGCGGGAGGCAACACAGATACGCAGTATTTT
.	TRBV18	TRBJ2-7	.	CASSPPNAGGPYF	TGTGCCAGCTCACCACCGAACGCGGGCGGGCCGTACTTC
TRBD1	TRBV27	TRBJ1-5	.	CASTDRVQPQHF	TGTGCCAGCACCGACAGGGTTCAGCCCCAGCATTTT
TRBD2	TRBV7-2	TRBJ2-3	.	CASSESPSGGPDTQYF	TGTGCCAGCAGCGAAAGCCCTAGCGGGGGGCCAGATACGCAGTATTTT
.	TRBV23-1	TRBJ1-5	.	CASSQVSGYAQPQHF	TGCGCCAGCAGTCAAGTATCGGGGTATGCTCAGCCCCAGCATTTT
.	TRBV28	TRBJ2-3	.	CASSLWSTEAPTDTQYF	TGTGCCAGCAGTTTATGGTCGACAGAAGCCCCCACAGATACGCAGTATTTT
TRBD2	TRBV6-2/TRBV6-3	TRBJ2-1	.	CASSYPSRTSGIQFF	TGTGCCAGCAGTTACCCGAGCAGGACTAGCGGGATACAGTTCTTC
TRBD1	TRBV7-9	TRBJ1-1	.	CASSLEGANTEAFF	TGTGCCAGCAGCTTAGAGGGGGCGAACACTGAAGCTTTCTTT
.	TRBV5-1	TRBJ2-3	.	CASSSWGPSTDTQYF	TGCGCCAGCAGCTCTTGGGGCCCTAGCACAGATACGCAGTATTTT
.	TRBV30	TRBJ2-2	.	CAWTSVKGHTGELFF	TGTGCCTGGACTAGCGTCAAGGGTCACACCGGGGAGCTGTTTTTT
.	TRBV19	TRBJ2-3	.	CASSIGPRDTQYF	TGTGCCAGTAGTATAGGCCCACGGGATACGCAGTATTTT
TRBD1	TRBV19	TRBJ1-5	.	CASSVTGGNQPQHF	TGTGCCAGTAGTGTGACAGGGGGCAATCAGCCCCAGCATTTT
.	TRBV30	TRBJ1-6	.	CAWSTGSSPLHF	TGTGCCTGGAGTACAGGGAGTTCACCCCTCCACTTT
TRBD2	TRBV4-2	TRBJ2-1	.	CASSQDGLAGNEQFF	TGTGCCAGCAGCCAAGATGGACTAGCGGGAAATGAGCAGTTCTTC
.	TRBV2	TRBJ2-7	.	CASSESGTGNSLYEQYF	TGTGCCAGCAGTGAATCGGGAACAGGGAACAGCCTATACGAGCAGTACTTC
TRBD2	TRBV19	TRBJ2-1	.	CAIKTLAHHQNYNEQFF	TGTGCCATCAAGACACTAGCGCACCATCAAAACTACAATGAGCAGTTCTTC
.	TRBV19	TRBJ1-5	.	CASSIKMGGSIANQPQHF	TGTGCCAGTAGTATTAAGATGGGAGGGAGTATAGCAAATCAGCCCCAGCATTTT
.	TRBV5-4	TRBJ2-4	.	CASSLDQNIQYF	TGTGCCAGCAGCTTGGATCAGAACATTCAGTACTTC
.	TRBV2	TRBJ1-1	.	CASSVVTGEAFF	TGTGCCAGCAGTGTGGTCACCGGGGAAGCTTTCTTT
TRBD1	TRBV10-3	TRBJ1-4	once	CAISAIDRGATNEKLFF	TGTGCCATCAGTGCAATAGACAGGGGTGCAACTAATGAAAAACTGTTTTTT
.	TRBV6-5	TRBJ1-2	.	CASKFDGTNYGYTF	TGTGCCAGCAAATTCGACGGGACTAACTATGGCTACACCTTC
.	TRBV30	TRBJ1-4	.	CAWSVGGLTNEKLFF	TGTGCCTGGAGTGTCGGGGGACTCACTAATGAAAAACTGTTTTTT
.	TRBV19	TRBJ2-1	.	CASSTGLSYNEQFF	TGTGCCAGTTCTACAGGTCTGTCCTACAATGAGCAGTTCTTC
TRBD2	TRBV4-3	TRBJ2-7	.	CASSQETGTSGGSSYEQYF	TGCGCCAGCAGCCAAGAGACCGGGACTAGCGGGGGGAGCTCCTACGAGCAGTACTTC
TRBD2	TRBV7-8	TRBJ2-2	.	CASSLPRGGYTGELFF	TGTGCCAGCAGCTTACCGCGGGGGGGTTACACCGGGGAGCTGTTTTTT
.	TRBV7-8	TRBJ1-5	once	CASSYEDSSHQPQHF	TGTGCCAGCAGTTATGAGGACAGTTCTCATCAGCCCCAGCATTTT
.	TRBV5-4	TRBJ1-2	once	CASSSGLGTGGSYYGYTF	TGTGCCAGCAGCTCTGGACTAGGGACGGGCGGGTCGTACTATGGCTACACCTTC
.	TRBV6-5	TRBJ1-2	.	CASRVGIYGYTF	TGTGCCAGCAGGGTCGGGATTTATGGCTACACCTTC
TRBD2	TRBV9	TRBJ2-1	.	CASSLGLAGDHYNEQFF	TGTGCCAGCAGCTTAGGACTAGCGGGGGATCACTACAATGAGCAGTTCTTC
.	TRBV21-1	TRBJ2-7	.	CASSKAPGTTREEQYF	TGTGCCAGCAGCAAAGCACCCGGGACAACCCGTGAGGAGCAGTACTTC
.	TRBV11-2	TRBJ1-1	.	CASSLDRETEAFF	TGTGCCAGCAGCTTAGATCGAGAAACTGAAGCTTTCTTT